These T cell receptor beta chains were read from a single sample in a study of shared clonotypes between healthy human individuals. This table comes from immunoSEQ multiplex PCR, and its TCRdb copy is limited to in-frame clones, with some not included. The sample yields under 2,500,000 clones, approximately 95% seen once. Sample: naive CD4+ T cells sorted from blood. The receptors here all came from a man aged 18 to 29 in good health. The CDR3 runs from the conserved cysteine through the conserved F or W. The order of the fields is D gene, clone size, J gene, V gene, CDR3 DNA, CDR3 protein. The D gene is left open where the match is weak. Size is stated for part of the rows, as once, few or many counts, or as a class when the clone is expanded.

D: NA; size: NA; J: TRBJ2-7; V: TRBV19; DNA: TGTGCCAGTAGTACCTCGGACGGATTCTACGAGCAGTACTTC; CDR3: CASSTSDGFYEQYF
D: NA; size: NA; J: TRBJ2-7; V: TRBV5-1; DNA: TGCGCCAGCAGCTTGTGGGCAGGCTCCTACGAGCAGTACTTC; CDR3: CASSLWAGSYEQYF
D: NA; size: NA; J: TRBJ2-3; V: TRBV5-8; DNA: TGTGCCAGCAGCTTGGGCAGAGGAACCAGCACAGATACGCAGTATTTT; CDR3: CASSLGRGTSTDTQYF
D: TRBD1; size: NA; J: TRBJ2-7; V: TRBV6-5; DNA: TGTGCCAGCAGACCTATCCGGGACAGGGGGCCCGAGCAGTACTTC; CDR3: CASRPIRDRGPEQYF
D: NA; size: NA; J: TRBJ1-1; V: TRBV5-1; DNA: TGCGCCAGCAAGTCCGGACAGTTGAACACTGAAGCTTTCTTT; CDR3: CASKSGQLNTEAFF
D: NA; size: NA; J: TRBJ2-2; V: TRBV10-3; DNA: TGTGCCATCAGTGAGTCCGCCGGGGAGCTGTTTTTT; CDR3: CAISESAGELFF
D: TRBD1; size: NA; J: TRBJ1-2; V: TRBV28; DNA: TGTGCCAGCATTTTCTCGGACAGGGGGCGCGTTGGCTACACCTTC; CDR3: CASIFSDRGRVGYTF
D: NA; size: NA; J: TRBJ2-2; V: TRBV10-1; DNA: TGCGCCAGCAGAAACACCGGGACCGGGGAGCTGTTTTTT; CDR3: CASRNTGTGELFF
D: TRBD1; size: NA; J: TRBJ2-2; V: TRBV5-1; DNA: TGCGCCAGCAGCACAGGGACAGAACCGAACACCGGGGAGCTGTTTTTT; CDR3: CASSTGTEPNTGELFF
D: TRBD2; size: NA; J: TRBJ2-3; V: TRBV2; DNA: TGTGCCAGCGAGACTAGCGGGAGGACCACAGATACGCAGTATTTT; CDR3: CASETSGRTTDTQYF
D: NA; size: NA; J: TRBJ1-2; V: TRBV7-9; DNA: TGTGCCAGCAGCTTAGAGGGTCGAGCTAACTATGGCTACACCTTC; CDR3: CASSLEGRANYGYTF
D: TRBD2; size: NA; J: TRBJ2-3; V: TRBV5-4; DNA: TGTGCCAGCAGCTTTCTTAGCGGGGGAGATACGCAGTATTTT; CDR3: CASSFLSGGDTQYF
D: TRBD1; size: NA; J: TRBJ2-5; V: TRBV6-1; DNA: TGTGCCAGCAGTGAAGCGCTAGCAGGGGGCAAAGAGACCCAGTACTTC; CDR3: CASSEALAGGKETQYF
D: NA; size: NA; J: TRBJ1-6; V: TRBV5-6; DNA: TGTGCCAGCAGCGTCGCTTCTCTCAGTGCGAATTCACCCCTCCACTTT; CDR3: CASSVASLSANSPLHF
D: NA; size: NA; J: TRBJ2-7; V: TRBV25-1; DNA: TGTGCCAGCAGTGATGACAGGAGCTCCTACGAGCAGTACTTC; CDR3: CASSDDRSSYEQYF
D: NA; size: few; J: TRBJ2-7; V: TRBV6-1; DNA: TGTGCCTCACACCAGAAGGCCTACGAGCAGTACTTC; CDR3: CASHQKAYEQYF
D: TRBD1; size: NA; J: TRBJ1-2; V: TRBV5-1; DNA: TGCGCCAGCAGCTCGACAGGGGGAGTGGGCTATGGCTACACCTTC; CDR3: CASSSTGGVGYGYTF
D: TRBD1; size: few; J: TRBJ1-2; V: TRBV15; DNA: TGTGCCACCAGCAGAGATCTCGGGACAGTGGCGGGAGGTGGCTACACCTTC; CDR3: CATSRDLGTVAGGGYTF
D: NA; size: NA; J: TRBJ2-7; V: TRBV30; DNA: TGTGCCTGGAGTGAAGCCTACGAGCAGTACTTC; CDR3: CAWSEAYEQYF
D: TRBD2; size: NA; J: TRBJ2-7; V: TRBV7-2; DNA: TGTGCCAGCAGCCCTAGCGGGGGCCTTCGGGACGAGCAGTACTTC; CDR3: CASSPSGGLRDEQYF
D: TRBD2; size: NA; J: TRBJ2-2; V: TRBV2; DNA: TGTGCCAGCAGTTCTAGCGGGACGAACACCGGGGAGCTGTTTTTT; CDR3: CASSSSGTNTGELFF
D: NA; size: NA; J: TRBJ1-6; V: TRBV10-3; DNA: TGTGCCATCAGTGAGTCTGTAGTTGGTAATTCACCCCTCCACTTT; CDR3: CAISESVVGNSPLHF
D: NA; size: NA; J: TRBJ1-1; V: TRBV19; DNA: TGTGCCGTGGGTAGGGTGAACACTGAAGCTTTCTTT; CDR3: CAVGRVNTEAFF
D: NA; size: NA; J: TRBJ2-1; V: TRBV11-3; DNA: TGTGCCAGCAGCTTATACGACAATGAGCAGTTCTTC; CDR3: CASSLYDNEQFF
D: TRBD1; size: NA; J: TRBJ1-2; V: TRBV19; DNA: TGTGCCAGTAGTCCCTACCTTACAGGGGACTATGGCTACACCTTC; CDR3: CASSPYLTGDYGYTF
D: TRBD2; size: NA; J: TRBJ2-2; V: TRBV18; DNA: TGTGCCAGCTCACCACGCCGGAGTAGCGGGGGCACCAACACCGGGGAGCTGTTTTTT; CDR3: CASSPRRSSGGTNTGELFF
D: TRBD2; size: once; J: TRBJ2-3; V: TRBV5-1; DNA: TGCGCCAGCAGCGCGGGAGGTTCTAGCGGGGGTGATACGCAGTATTTT; CDR3: CASSAGGSSGGDTQYF
D: TRBD1; size: NA; J: TRBJ2-3; V: TRBV30; DNA: TGTGCCTGGAGTGTACACAGGGGCCCCACAGATACGCAGTATTTT; CDR3: CAWSVHRGPTDTQYF
D: NA; size: NA; J: TRBJ1-1; V: TRBV9; DNA: TGTGCCAGCAGCGTGGGATCAGGGAACACTGAAGCTTTCTTT; CDR3: CASSVGSGNTEAFF
D: NA; size: few; J: TRBJ1-3; V: TRBV30; DNA: TGTGCCTGGTCCCTGGACACCATATATTTT; CDR3: CAWSLDTIYF
D: NA; size: NA; J: TRBJ2-7; V: TRBV7-4; DNA: TGTGCCAGCAGCCCAAGGTCAGGGCATGGAGCCTACGAGCAGTACTTC; CDR3: CASSPRSGHGAYEQYF
D: NA; size: NA; J: TRBJ1-4; V: TRBV2; DNA: TGTGCCAGCAGTGTTCGAGACAAGGAAAAACTGTTTTTT; CDR3: CASSVRDKEKLFF
D: TRBD1; size: NA; J: TRBJ1-5; V: TRBV18; DNA: TGTGCCAGCTCACCAGACAGGGTAAGCAATCAGCCCCAGCATTTT; CDR3: CASSPDRVSNQPQHF
D: NA; size: NA; J: TRBJ2-7; V: TRBV7-9; DNA: TGTGCCAGCAGCTTGAGTGCGGGCTACGAGCAGTACTTC; CDR3: CASSLSAGYEQYF
D: NA; size: NA; J: TRBJ2-3; V: TRBV11-1; DNA: TGTGCCAGCAGGCTCCTAGGGACATCAGATACGCAGTATTTT; CDR3: CASRLLGTSDTQYF
D: NA; size: NA; J: TRBJ1-5; V: TRBV10-3; DNA: TGTGCCATCAAGCAGGGTAGCAATCAGCCCCAGCATTTT; CDR3: CAIKQGSNQPQHF
D: TRBD2; size: once; J: TRBJ2-2; V: TRBV6-1; DNA: TGTGCCAGCAAAACTAGCGGGGGACCCGGGGAGCTGTTTTTT; CDR3: CASKTSGGPGELFF
D: NA; size: NA; J: TRBJ1-2; V: TRBV18; DNA: TGTGCCAGCTCAGAGGGGGAGAACTATGGCTACACCTTC; CDR3: CASSEGENYGYTF
D: TRBD1; size: NA; J: TRBJ2-7; V: TRBV28; DNA: TGTGCCAGCAGTTCCCGAGGGACAGGGAGATACGAGCAGTACTTC; CDR3: CASSSRGTGRYEQYF
D: NA; size: once; J: TRBJ1-4; V: TRBV15; DNA: TGTGCCACCAGCGCAGGGAGCGGGCTAAAACTGTTTTTT; CDR3: CATSAGSGLKLFF
D: NA; size: NA; J: TRBJ1-2; V: TRBV5-1; DNA: TGCGCCAGCAGCTTAGGCACAGCAGCTAACTATGGCTACACCTTC; CDR3: CASSLGTAANYGYTF
D: NA; size: NA; J: TRBJ1-1; V: TRBV25-1; DNA: TGTGCCAGCAGTGAATATCAGGGGAACACTGAAGCTTTCTTT; CDR3: CASSEYQGNTEAFF
D: TRBD1; size: once; J: TRBJ2-5; V: TRBV18; DNA: TGTGCCAGCTCACCACACAGGGGCGTAGAGACCCAGTACTTC; CDR3: CASSPHRGVETQYF
D: TRBD2; size: once; J: TRBJ2-1; V: TRBV6-6; DNA: TGTGCCAGCAGGAAGGAGGCGGGGGGCTGGTTTAGTGAGCAGTTCTTC; CDR3: CASRKEAGGWFSEQFF
D: NA; size: NA; J: TRBJ2-6; V: TRBV18; DNA: TGTGCCAGCTCACCAACGGACGGCACTGGGGCCAACGTCCTGACTTTC; CDR3: CASSPTDGTGANVLTF
D: NA; size: NA; J: TRBJ1-2; V: TRBV4-3; DNA: TGCGCCAGCAGCCAAGATTGGGTGGCCCGGTATGGCTACACCTTC; CDR3: CASSQDWVARYGYTF
D: NA; size: few; J: TRBJ1-1; V: TRBV30; DNA: TGTGCCTGGAGTGCCCTAAACACTGAAGCTTTCTTT; CDR3: CAWSALNTEAFF
D: TRBD1; size: NA; J: TRBJ1-1; V: TRBV5-1; DNA: TGCGCCAGCAGCCCGGGACAGGTGAACACTGAAGCTTTCTTT; CDR3: CASSPGQVNTEAFF
D: TRBD1; size: NA; J: TRBJ2-7; V: TRBV5-1; DNA: TGCGCCAGCAGCCCGGGACAGGGTTTGAACGAGCAGTACTTC; CDR3: CASSPGQGLNEQYF
D: NA; size: NA; J: TRBJ1-1; V: TRBV25-1; DNA: TGTGCCAGCAGTGAATATAGGCAGGGCACTGAAGCTTTCTTT; CDR3: CASSEYRQGTEAFF
D: TRBD1; size: NA; J: TRBJ1-2; V: TRBV19; DNA: TGTGCCAGTAGTCACGCAGGGGGCGACTATGGCTACACCTTC; CDR3: CASSHAGGDYGYTF
D: NA; size: NA; J: TRBJ1-6; V: TRBV2; DNA: TGTGCCAGCAGATATAGTAGAGGGTCGGATAATTCACCCCTCCACTTT; CDR3: CASRYSRGSDNSPLHF